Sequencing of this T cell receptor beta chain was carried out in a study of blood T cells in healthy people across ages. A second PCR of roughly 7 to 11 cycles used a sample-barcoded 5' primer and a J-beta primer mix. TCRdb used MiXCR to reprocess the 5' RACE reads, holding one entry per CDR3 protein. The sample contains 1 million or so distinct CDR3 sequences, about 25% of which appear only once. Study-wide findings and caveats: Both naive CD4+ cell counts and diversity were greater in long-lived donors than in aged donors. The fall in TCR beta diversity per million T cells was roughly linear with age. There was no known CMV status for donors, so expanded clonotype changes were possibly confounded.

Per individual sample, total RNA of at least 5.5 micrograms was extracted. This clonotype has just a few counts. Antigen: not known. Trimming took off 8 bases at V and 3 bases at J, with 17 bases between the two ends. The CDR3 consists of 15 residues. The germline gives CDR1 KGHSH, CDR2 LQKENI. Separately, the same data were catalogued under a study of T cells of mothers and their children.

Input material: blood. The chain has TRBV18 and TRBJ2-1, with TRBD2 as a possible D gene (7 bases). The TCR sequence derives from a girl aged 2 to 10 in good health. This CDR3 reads CASRVSGDNYNEQFF. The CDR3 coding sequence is TGTGCCAGCCGCGTCAGCGGGGACAACTACAATGAGCAGTTCTTC.